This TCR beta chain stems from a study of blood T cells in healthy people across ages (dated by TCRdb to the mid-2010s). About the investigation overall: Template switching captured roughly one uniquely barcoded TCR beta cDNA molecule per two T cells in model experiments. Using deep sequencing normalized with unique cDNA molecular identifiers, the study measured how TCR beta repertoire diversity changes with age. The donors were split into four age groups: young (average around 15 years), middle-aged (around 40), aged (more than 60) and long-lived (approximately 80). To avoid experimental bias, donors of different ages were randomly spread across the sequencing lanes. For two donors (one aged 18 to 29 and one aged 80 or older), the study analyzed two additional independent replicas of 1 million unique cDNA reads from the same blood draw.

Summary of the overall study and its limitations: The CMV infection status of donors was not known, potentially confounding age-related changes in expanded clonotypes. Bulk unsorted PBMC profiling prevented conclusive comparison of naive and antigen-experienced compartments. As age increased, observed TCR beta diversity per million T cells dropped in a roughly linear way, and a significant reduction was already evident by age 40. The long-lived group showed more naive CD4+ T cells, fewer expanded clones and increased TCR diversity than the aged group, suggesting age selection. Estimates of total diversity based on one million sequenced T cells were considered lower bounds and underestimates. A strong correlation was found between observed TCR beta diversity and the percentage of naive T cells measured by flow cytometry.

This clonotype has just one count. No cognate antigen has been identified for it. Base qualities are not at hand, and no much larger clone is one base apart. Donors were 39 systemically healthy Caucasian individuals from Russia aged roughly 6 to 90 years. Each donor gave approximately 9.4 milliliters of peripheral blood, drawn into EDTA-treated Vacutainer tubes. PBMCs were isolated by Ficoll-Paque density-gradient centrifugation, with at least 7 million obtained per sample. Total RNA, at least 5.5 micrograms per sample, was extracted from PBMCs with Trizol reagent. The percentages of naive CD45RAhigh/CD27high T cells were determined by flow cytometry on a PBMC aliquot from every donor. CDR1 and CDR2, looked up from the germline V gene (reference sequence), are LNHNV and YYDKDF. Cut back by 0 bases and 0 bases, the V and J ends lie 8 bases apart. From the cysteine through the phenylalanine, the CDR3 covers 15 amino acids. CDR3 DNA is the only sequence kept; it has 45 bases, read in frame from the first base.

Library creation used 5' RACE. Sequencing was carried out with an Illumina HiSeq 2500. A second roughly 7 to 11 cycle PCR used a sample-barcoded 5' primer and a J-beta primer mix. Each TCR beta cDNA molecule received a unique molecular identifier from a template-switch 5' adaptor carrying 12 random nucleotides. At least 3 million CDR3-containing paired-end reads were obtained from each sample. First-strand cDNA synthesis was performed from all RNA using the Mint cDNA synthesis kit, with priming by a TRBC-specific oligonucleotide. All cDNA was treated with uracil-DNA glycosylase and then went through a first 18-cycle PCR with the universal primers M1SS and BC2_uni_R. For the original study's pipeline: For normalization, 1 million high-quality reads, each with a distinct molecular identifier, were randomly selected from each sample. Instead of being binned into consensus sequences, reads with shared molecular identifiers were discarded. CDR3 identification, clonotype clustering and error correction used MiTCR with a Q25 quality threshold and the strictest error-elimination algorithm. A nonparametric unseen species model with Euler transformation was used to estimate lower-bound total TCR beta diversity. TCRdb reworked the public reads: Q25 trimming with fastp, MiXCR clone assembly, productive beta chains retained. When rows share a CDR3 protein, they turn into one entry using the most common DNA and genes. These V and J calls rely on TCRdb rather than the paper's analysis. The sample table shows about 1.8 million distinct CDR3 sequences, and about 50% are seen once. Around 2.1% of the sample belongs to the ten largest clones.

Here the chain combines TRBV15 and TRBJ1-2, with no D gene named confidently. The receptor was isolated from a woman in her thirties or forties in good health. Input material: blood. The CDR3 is CATSRDRVSNYGYTF. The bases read TGTGCCACCAGCAGAGATAGAGTTTCTAACTATGGCTACACCTTC.